The present TCR beta chain was sequenced within a study of shared clonotypes between healthy human individuals. The data were produced by immunoSEQ multiplex PCR, yet TCRdb's version contains in-frame clones alone and is incomplete. The data show over a million clones, around 97% seen once. CDR3 size: 20 residues. Germline values: CDR1 LGHNA, CDR2 YNFKEQ. The trim removed 0 bases at V and 3 bases at J, leaving 18 bases unmatched. The source of this sequence is a man aged 30 to 39 in good health. Source material: naive CD4+ T cells sorted from blood. The subset: CD45RA+ positively selected. J is TRBJ2-7 and V is TRBV4-2, with 9 nucleotides matching TRBD2. The CDR3 bases are TGTGCCAGCAGCCAAGATAGAGGCGGGAGGGCCCCCGTCTCTAACTACGAGCAGTACTTC. This codes for CASSQDRGGRAPVSNYEQYF.